These T cell receptor beta chains were read from a single sample in a study of identical twins. TCRdb re-called the 5' RACE reads through MiXCR, storing one row per CDR3 protein. The table has roughly 770,000 distinct CDR3 sequences, around a sixth seen once. The sample was also linked to a second study, of T cells expressing NK-cell markers.

The material sequenced was PBMCs. These TCRs come from a woman aged 18 to 35 in good health. The CDR3 runs from the conserved cysteine through the conserved F or W. A D gene is named only where the DNA matches it firmly. Clone size, where shown, is once, few, many, or a class for clones that have expanded.

CDR3 length: 13; J gene: TRBJ1-1; D gene: NA; V gene: TRBV12-3/TRBV12-4; clone size: many; CDR3 DNA: TGTGCCAGCAGTTTCCAGGTAAACACTGAAGCTTTCTTT; CDR3 protein: CASSFQVNTEAFF
CDR3 length: 15; J gene: TRBJ2-7; D gene: NA; V gene: TRBV12-3/TRBV12-4; clone size: NA; CDR3 DNA: TGTGCCAGCAGTCACTACGGGGCCCTTCTTCGCGAGCAGTACTTC; CDR3 protein: CASSHYGALLREQYF
CDR3 length: 17; J gene: TRBJ2-2; D gene: NA; V gene: TRBV5-1; clone size: few; CDR3 DNA: TGCGCCAGCAGCTTGGAGTCTTGGGGGACGAACACCGGGGAGCTGTTTTTT; CDR3 protein: CASSLESWGTNTGELFF
CDR3 length: 15; J gene: TRBJ2-1; D gene: TRBD1; V gene: TRBV29-1; clone size: NA; CDR3 DNA: TGCAGCGTTGACCCCGGGACAGGGACCCGCAATGAGCAGTTCTTC; CDR3 protein: CSVDPGTGTRNEQFF
CDR3 length: 15; J gene: TRBJ1-6; D gene: NA; V gene: TRBV11-3; clone size: NA; CDR3 DNA: TGTGCCAGCATGAAAAGGGGGGGCACTAATTCACCCCTCCACTTT; CDR3 protein: CASMKRGGTNSPLHF
CDR3 length: 16; J gene: TRBJ2-3; D gene: TRBD2; V gene: TRBV5-1; clone size: few; CDR3 DNA: TGCGCCAGCAGCGCGCAGCGGGGGCATGGGGGCGATACGCAGTATTTT; CDR3 protein: CASSAQRGHGGDTQYF
CDR3 length: 14; J gene: TRBJ1-1; D gene: NA; V gene: TRBV18; clone size: NA; CDR3 DNA: TGTGCCAGCTCACCACATGTTGTGAACACTGAAGCTTTCTTT; CDR3 protein: CASSPHVVNTEAFF
CDR3 length: 14; J gene: TRBJ2-5; D gene: TRBD2; V gene: TRBV20-1; clone size: NA; CDR3 DNA: TGCAGTGCAAGCACTAGCTGGCGGGAGGGCCCCGTGTACTTC; CDR3 protein: CSASTSWREGPVYF
CDR3 length: 15; J gene: TRBJ2-1; D gene: TRBD1; V gene: TRBV5-1; clone size: many; CDR3 DNA: TGCGCCAGCAGCTTGATCGGGACAGGAATAAATGAGCAGTTCTTC; CDR3 protein: CASSLIGTGINEQFF
CDR3 length: 18; J gene: TRBJ2-1; D gene: NA; V gene: TRBV11-2; clone size: NA; CDR3 DNA: TGTGCCAGCAGCTCTAAAACTAGCCGACACTCTTCGTTGAATGAGCAGTTCTTC; CDR3 protein: CASSSKTSRHSSLNEQFF
CDR3 length: 16; J gene: TRBJ2-2; D gene: TRBD1; V gene: TRBV5-1; clone size: NA; CDR3 DNA: TGCGCCAGCAGCGCGACAGGGAAGTCGAACACCGGGGAGCTGTTTTTT; CDR3 protein: CASSATGKSNTGELFF
CDR3 length: 10; J gene: TRBJ2-1; D gene: NA; V gene: TRBV12-3/TRBV12-4; clone size: many; CDR3 DNA: TGTGCCAGCAGTTTATATGAGCAGTTCTTC; CDR3 protein: CASSLYEQFF
CDR3 length: 15; J gene: TRBJ2-1; D gene: TRBD2; V gene: TRBV7-9; clone size: few; CDR3 DNA: TGTGCCAGCAGTCGGAGCGGGAGCCTCTCGGATGAGCAGTTCTTC; CDR3 protein: CASSRSGSLSDEQFF
CDR3 length: 14; J gene: TRBJ1-1; D gene: NA; V gene: TRBV7-9; clone size: NA; CDR3 DNA: TGTGCCAGCAGCTTGTCAGGGGTAAATACTGAAGCTTTCTTT; CDR3 protein: CASSLSGVNTEAFF
CDR3 length: 13; J gene: TRBJ2-3; D gene: NA; V gene: TRBV15; clone size: few; CDR3 DNA: TGTGCCACCAGCTATAGACTCTCAGATACGCAGTATTTT; CDR3 protein: CATSYRLSDTQYF
CDR3 length: 16; J gene: TRBJ2-5; D gene: TRBD1; V gene: TRBV5-4; clone size: NA; CDR3 DNA: TGTGCCAGCAGCTCTCCCGGGACAGGGGGCGGAGAGACCCAGTACTTC; CDR3 protein: CASSSPGTGGGETQYF
CDR3 length: 16; J gene: TRBJ2-1; D gene: TRBD1; V gene: TRBV4-2; clone size: few; CDR3 DNA: TGTGCCAGCAGCCAGGGACAGAGCCTCTCCTACAATGAGCAGTTCTTC; CDR3 protein: CASSQGQSLSYNEQFF
CDR3 length: 12; J gene: TRBJ2-7; D gene: NA; V gene: TRBV25-1; clone size: few; CDR3 DNA: TGTGCCAGCTCCTCTTTGGCCGAAAGGCAGTACTTC; CDR3 protein: CASSSLAERQYF
CDR3 length: 13; J gene: TRBJ2-5; D gene: TRBD1; V gene: TRBV29-1; clone size: NA; CDR3 DNA: TGCAGCGCCGGACAGGGGGTGGAGGAGACCCAGTACTTC; CDR3 protein: CSAGQGVEETQYF
CDR3 length: 12; J gene: TRBJ2-7; D gene: NA; V gene: TRBV29-1; clone size: few; CDR3 DNA: TGCAGCGTTGTTGGACCGACCTACGAGCAGTACTTC; CDR3 protein: CSVVGPTYEQYF
CDR3 length: 14; J gene: TRBJ2-1; D gene: NA; V gene: TRBV6-1; clone size: NA; CDR3 DNA: TGTGCCAGCAGTCCCATGAGGATGAGTGGTGAGCAGTTCTTC; CDR3 protein: CASSPMRMSGEQFF
CDR3 length: 17; J gene: TRBJ2-2; D gene: TRBD2; V gene: TRBV27; clone size: many; CDR3 DNA: TGTGCCAGCAGTTGGGGACTGACTAGCGGGAGCGATGGGGAGCTGTTTTTT; CDR3 protein: CASSWGLTSGSDGELFF
CDR3 length: 16; J gene: TRBJ2-1; D gene: NA; V gene: TRBV7-9; clone size: NA; CDR3 DNA: TGTGCCAGCAGCTTAGCTGTCTCGGGGGCGCGTGATGAGCAGTTCTTC; CDR3 protein: CASSLAVSGARDEQFF
CDR3 length: 14; J gene: TRBJ2-3; D gene: NA; V gene: TRBV5-1; clone size: few; CDR3 DNA: TGCGCCAGCAGCTTTGCTAGCGGCACAGATACGCAGTATTTT; CDR3 protein: CASSFASGTDTQYF
CDR3 length: 17; J gene: TRBJ2-3; D gene: NA; V gene: TRBV5-1; clone size: few; CDR3 DNA: TGCGCCAGCAGCTTGGGAGTAGCGGCCCTCCCCTCAGATACGCAGTATTTT; CDR3 protein: CASSLGVAALPSDTQYF
CDR3 length: 16; J gene: TRBJ1-6; D gene: TRBD1; V gene: TRBV5-1; clone size: NA; CDR3 DNA: TGCGCCAGCAAACCTGACGAAGGACAGGCGGCTTCACCCCTCCACTTT; CDR3 protein: CASKPDEGQAASPLHF
CDR3 length: 16; J gene: TRBJ1-1; D gene: NA; V gene: TRBV20-1; clone size: once; CDR3 DNA: TGCAGTGCTAGAGGGCAGGAAAAGGGAAGGAACACTGAAGCTTTCTTT; CDR3 protein: CSARGQEKGRNTEAFF
CDR3 length: 16; J gene: TRBJ2-1; D gene: TRBD2; V gene: TRBV15; clone size: few; CDR3 DNA: TGTGCCACCAGCATCCTTGGCGGGAGCTCCTACAATGAGCAGTTCTTC; CDR3 protein: CATSILGGSSYNEQFF
CDR3 length: 14; J gene: TRBJ2-3; D gene: TRBD2; V gene: TRBV9; clone size: NA; CDR3 DNA: TGTGCCAGCAGCGGCGGGGACTACACAGATACGCAGTATTTT; CDR3 protein: CASSGGDYTDTQYF
CDR3 length: 13; J gene: TRBJ1-2; D gene: TRBD1; V gene: TRBV25-1; clone size: NA; CDR3 DNA: TGTGCCAGCAGATTTGGACAGGGTGGAGGCTACACCTTC; CDR3 protein: CASRFGQGGGYTF
CDR3 length: 15; J gene: TRBJ2-1; D gene: TRBD2; V gene: TRBV9; clone size: few; CDR3 DNA: TGTGCCAGCAGCGTCAGCGGGGGCTCCTACAATGAGCAGTTCTTC; CDR3 protein: CASSVSGGSYNEQFF
CDR3 length: 17; J gene: TRBJ1-5; D gene: TRBD1; V gene: TRBV18; clone size: NA; CDR3 DNA: TGTGCCAGCTCACCGGGACAGGAGAGAAGGTCCCCTCAGCCCCAGCATTTT; CDR3 protein: CASSPGQERRSPQPQHF
CDR3 length: 12; J gene: TRBJ1-1; D gene: NA; V gene: TRBV29-1; clone size: few; CDR3 DNA: TGCAGCGTTGATTGGGCGAACACTGAAGCTTTCTTT; CDR3 protein: CSVDWANTEAFF
CDR3 length: 14; J gene: TRBJ2-7; D gene: NA; V gene: TRBV7-2; clone size: few; CDR3 DNA: TGTGCCAGCAGGCGCATCGGGCCCTCCTACGAGCAGTACTTC; CDR3 protein: CASRRIGPSYEQYF
CDR3 length: 17; J gene: TRBJ2-1; D gene: TRBD2; V gene: TRBV4-3; clone size: few; CDR3 DNA: TGCGCCAGCAGCCAAGGATTAAGCGGGAGCTCCTACAATGAGCAGTTCTTC; CDR3 protein: CASSQGLSGSSYNEQFF
CDR3 length: 14; J gene: TRBJ2-7; D gene: NA; V gene: TRBV12-3/TRBV12-4; clone size: few; CDR3 DNA: TGTGCCAGCACCAGAGGTGCGGGAATCTACGAGCAGTACTTC; CDR3 protein: CASTRGAGIYEQYF